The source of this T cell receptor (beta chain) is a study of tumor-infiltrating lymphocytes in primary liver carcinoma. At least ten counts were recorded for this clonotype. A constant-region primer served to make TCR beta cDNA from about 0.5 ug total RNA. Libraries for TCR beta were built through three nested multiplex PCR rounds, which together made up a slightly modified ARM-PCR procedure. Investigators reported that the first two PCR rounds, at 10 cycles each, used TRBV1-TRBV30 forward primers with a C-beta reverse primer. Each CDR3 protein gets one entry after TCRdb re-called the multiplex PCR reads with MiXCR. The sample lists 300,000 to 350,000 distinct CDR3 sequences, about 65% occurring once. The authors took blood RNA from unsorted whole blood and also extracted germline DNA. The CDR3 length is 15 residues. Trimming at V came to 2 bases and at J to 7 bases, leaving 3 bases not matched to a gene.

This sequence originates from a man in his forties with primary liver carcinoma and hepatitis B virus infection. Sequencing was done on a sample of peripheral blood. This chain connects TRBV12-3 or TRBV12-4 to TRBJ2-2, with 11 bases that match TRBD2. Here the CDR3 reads CASSLLTSGSGELFF. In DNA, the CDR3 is TGTGCCAGCAGTTTATTAACTAGCGGGAGCGGGGAGCTGTTTTTT.